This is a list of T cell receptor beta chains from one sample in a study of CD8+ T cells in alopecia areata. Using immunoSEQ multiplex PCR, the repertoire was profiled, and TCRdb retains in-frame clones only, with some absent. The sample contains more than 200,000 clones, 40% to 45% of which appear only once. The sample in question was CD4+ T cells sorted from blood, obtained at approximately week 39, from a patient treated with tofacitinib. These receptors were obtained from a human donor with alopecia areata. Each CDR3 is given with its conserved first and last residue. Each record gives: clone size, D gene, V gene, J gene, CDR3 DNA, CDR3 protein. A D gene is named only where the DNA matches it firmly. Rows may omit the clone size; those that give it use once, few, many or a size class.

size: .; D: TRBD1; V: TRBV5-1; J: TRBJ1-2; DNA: TGCGCCAGCAGCACCGGGACAGTAAACGGCTACACCTTC; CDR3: CASSTGTVNGYTF
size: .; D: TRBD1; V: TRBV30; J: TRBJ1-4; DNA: TGTGCCTGGACCCAGGGGGTTACTAATGAAAAACTGTTTTTT; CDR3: CAWTQGVTNEKLFF
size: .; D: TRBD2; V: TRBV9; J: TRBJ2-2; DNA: TGTGCCAGCAGCGTAGAAGCGGGAGTCGTAATGGTCACCGGGGAGCTGTTTTTT; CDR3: CASSVEAGVVMVTGELFF
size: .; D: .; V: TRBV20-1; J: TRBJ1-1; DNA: TGCAGTGCCGGGGGCAGAACTGAAGCTTTCTTT; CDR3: CSAGGRTEAFF
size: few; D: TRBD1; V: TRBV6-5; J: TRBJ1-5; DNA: TGTGCCAGCAGGGGGACAGGGGAGCGTCAGCCCCAGCATTTT; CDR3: CASRGTGERQPQHF
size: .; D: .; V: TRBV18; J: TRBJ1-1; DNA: TGTGCCAGCTCACCACCAACAGGGTGGGGCACTGAAGCTTTCTTT; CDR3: CASSPPTGWGTEAFF
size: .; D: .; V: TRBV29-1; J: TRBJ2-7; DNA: TGCAGCGTTGAAGGGAAAGGGGGTTACGAGCAGTACTTC; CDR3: CSVEGKGGYEQYF
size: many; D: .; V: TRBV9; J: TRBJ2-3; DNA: TGTGCCAGCAGCGCCCGCTCCGGCCCCCGCGGGTATTTT; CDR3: CASSARSGPRGYF
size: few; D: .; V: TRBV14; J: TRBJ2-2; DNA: TGTGCCAGCAGCCCGCTCTCAGGGATGAACACCGGGGAGCTGTTTTTT; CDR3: CASSPLSGMNTGELFF
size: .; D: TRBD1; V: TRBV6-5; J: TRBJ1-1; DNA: TGTGCCAGCAGTTACAAGGAGACAGGGGACACTGAAGCTTTCTTT; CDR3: CASSYKETGDTEAFF
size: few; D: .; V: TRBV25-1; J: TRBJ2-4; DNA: TGTGCCAGCAGTTCGGGGGTGGGGATTCAGTACTTC; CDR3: CASSSGVGIQYF
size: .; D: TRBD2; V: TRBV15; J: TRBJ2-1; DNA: TGTGCCACCAGCAGAGATCGGGGACTAGCGGCCTACAATGAGCAGTTCTTC; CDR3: CATSRDRGLAAYNEQFF
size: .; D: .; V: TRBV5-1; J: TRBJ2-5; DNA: TGCGCCAGCAGCCAACGAACAACTAGTGGGTCGGCCCAAGAGACCCAGTACTTC; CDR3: CASSQRTTSGSAQETQYF
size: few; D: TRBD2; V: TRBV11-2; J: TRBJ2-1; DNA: TGTGCCAGCAGCGGGGGGGGTCGATCCCGGAGCTCCTACAATGAGCAGTTCTTC; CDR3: CASSGGGRSRSSYNEQFF
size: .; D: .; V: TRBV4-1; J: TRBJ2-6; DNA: TGCGCCAGCAGCCAAGTGGACCGACGTTTCTCAGGCTCTGGGGCCAACGTCCTGACTTTC; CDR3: CASSQVDRRFSGSGANVLTF
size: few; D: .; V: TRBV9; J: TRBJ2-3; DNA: TGTGCCAGCAGCCTACCACCTGGTGATACGCAGTATTTT; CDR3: CASSLPPGDTQYF
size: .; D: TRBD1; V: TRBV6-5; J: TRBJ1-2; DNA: TGTGCCAGCAGTACCGGACAGGACCTCAACTATGGCTACACCTTC; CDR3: CASSTGQDLNYGYTF
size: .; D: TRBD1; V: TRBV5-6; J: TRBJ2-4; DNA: TGTGCCAGCAGCTCTGGGACAGGTGACGGGGCCAAAAACATTCAGTACTTC; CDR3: CASSSGTGDGAKNIQYF
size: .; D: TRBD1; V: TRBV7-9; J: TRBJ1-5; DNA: TGTGCCAGCAGCCACGGGACAGGGGGTCAGCCCCAGCATTTT; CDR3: CASSHGTGGQPQHF
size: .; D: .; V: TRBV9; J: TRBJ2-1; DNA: TGTGCCAGCAGCGCGAGGGGGACCAATGAGCAGTTCTTC; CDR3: CASSARGTNEQFF